This T cell receptor beta chain appears in the sequencing data of a study of blood T cell repertoires in COVID-19. For the study at large: The United States, Italy and Spain supplied acute and convalescent COVID-19 samples.

In the original analysis: Amplifying reference gene primers gave estimates of nucleated cell counts. Produced via immunoSEQ multiplex PCR; TCRdb's table is partial and in-frame only. The V and J calls and the clone size are those of that table, but D and trimming were determined from the DNA. Of around 120,000 clones detected, 60% to 85% appear once; the ten largest clones hold more than 0.65%. V was pared by 2 bases and J by 10 bases, with 32 bases of the junction left unmatched. The germline CDR1 and CDR2 sequences are WSHSY and SAAADI. The CDR3 covers 22 residues. The V and J genes are TRBV10-2 and TRBJ2-3, with 8 positions matching TRBD2. This sequence was found in a human donor with acute or convalescent COVID-19. The donor label of this sample is uncertain. Material for sequencing was peripheral blood. The DNA of the CDR3 is TGCGCCAGCAGTGAGCGGCGTCGGGGGGGCCTTATTCGACCCCGGGAACTGAGTGCGCAGTATTTT. It yields the protein CASSERRRGGLIRPRELSAQYF.